Listed below are T cell receptor beta chains from one sample, sequenced in a study of blood T cell repertoires in COVID-19. This table comes from immunoSEQ multiplex PCR, and its TCRdb copy is limited to in-frame clones, with some not included. The sample consists of approximately 90,000 clones, roughly nine tenths of them appearing once. Material for sequencing was peripheral blood. These receptors were taken from a man aged 60-69 years with COVID-19, enrolled during active disease. Both conserved end residues are part of each CDR3. Each record gives: J gene, D gene, clone size, V gene, CDR3 protein, CDR3 DNA. The D gene is left open where the match is weak. Clone size is given for some rows only: seen once, a few or many times, or a class if the clone is expanded.

j_gene: TRBJ1-5; d_gene: -; abundance: -; v_gene: TRBV28; CDR3aa: CASSPDGRGAQHF; CDR3nt: TGTGCCAGCAGCCCGGACGGGAGAGGAGCCCAGCATTTT
j_gene: TRBJ1-1; d_gene: -; abundance: once; v_gene: TRBV5-1; CDR3aa: CASSQENTEAFF; CDR3nt: TGCGCCAGCAGTCAGGAGAACACTGAAGCTTTCTTT
j_gene: TRBJ2-7; d_gene: -; abundance: -; v_gene: TRBV3-1/TRBV3-2; CDR3aa: CASSLGQFSYEQYF; CDR3nt: TGTGCCAGCAGCCTCGGACAGTTCTCCTACGAGCAGTACTTC
j_gene: TRBJ2-7; d_gene: TRBD2; abundance: -; v_gene: TRBV27; CDR3aa: CASSRTSEPYEQYF; CDR3nt: TGTGCCAGCAGCCGGACTAGCGAACCCTACGAGCAGTACTTC
j_gene: TRBJ2-1; d_gene: -; abundance: -; v_gene: TRBV27; CDR3aa: CASSLRTTYNEQFF; CDR3nt: TGTGCCAGCAGTTTAAGGACTACGTACAATGAGCAGTTCTTC
j_gene: TRBJ1-1; d_gene: -; abundance: -; v_gene: TRBV27; CDR3aa: CASSMHKPNTEAFF; CDR3nt: TGTGCCAGCAGTATGCATAAGCCGAACACTGAAGCTTTCTTT
j_gene: TRBJ2-1; d_gene: -; abundance: -; v_gene: TRBV30; CDR3aa: CAWTSRTEAYNEQFF; CDR3nt: TGTGCCTGGACCTCTAGGACAGAGGCTTACAATGAGCAGTTCTTC
j_gene: TRBJ2-3; d_gene: TRBD2; abundance: -; v_gene: TRBV11-2; CDR3aa: CASSLDPGLSTDTQYF; CDR3nt: TGTGCCAGCAGCTTAGATCCGGGACTAAGCACAGATACGCAGTATTTT
j_gene: TRBJ1-4; d_gene: -; abundance: -; v_gene: TRBV3-1/TRBV3-2; CDR3aa: CASSQPTNGPTNEKLFF; CDR3nt: TGTGCCAGCAGCCAACCGACTAACGGACCAACTAATGAAAAACTGTTTTTT
j_gene: TRBJ1-4; d_gene: -; abundance: -; v_gene: TRBV3-1/TRBV3-2; CDR3aa: CASSLDRKLFF; CDR3nt: TGTGCCAGCAGCCTAGACAGGAAACTGTTTTTT
j_gene: TRBJ1-5; d_gene: -; abundance: -; v_gene: TRBV28; CDR3aa: CASSFSGESNQPQHF; CDR3nt: TGTGCCAGCAGTTTTTCAGGGGAGAGCAATCAGCCCCAGCATTTT
j_gene: TRBJ1-2; d_gene: TRBD1; abundance: once; v_gene: TRBV19; CDR3aa: CASSIGQGAGYGYTF; CDR3nt: TGTGCCAGTAGTATAGGGCAGGGGGCTGGCTATGGCTACACCTTC
j_gene: TRBJ2-2; d_gene: TRBD2; abundance: -; v_gene: TRBV28; CDR3aa: CASSLWGREGTGELFF; CDR3nt: TGTGCCAGCAGTTTATGGGGCAGGGAGGGAACCGGGGAGCTGTTTTTT
j_gene: TRBJ1-4; d_gene: -; abundance: -; v_gene: TRBV7-2; CDR3aa: CASSLNRLITNEKLFF; CDR3nt: TGTGCCAGCAGCTTGAACAGACTAATAACTAATGAAAAACTGTTTTTT
j_gene: TRBJ2-1; d_gene: TRBD1; abundance: -; v_gene: TRBV30; CDR3aa: CAWRKQGAGNEQFF; CDR3nt: TGTGCCTGGAGGAAACAGGGGGCAGGAAATGAGCAGTTCTTC
j_gene: TRBJ2-7; d_gene: TRBD1; abundance: once; v_gene: TRBV5-1; CDR3aa: CASSVGGQGIHYEQYF; CDR3nt: TGCGCCAGCAGCGTGGGGGGACAGGGGATCCACTACGAGCAGTACTTC
j_gene: TRBJ1-2; d_gene: TRBD1; abundance: -; v_gene: TRBV5-4; CDR3aa: CASSLPRDRGSGYTF; CDR3nt: TGTGCCAGCAGCTTGCCCCGGGACAGGGGCTCTGGCTACACCTTC
j_gene: TRBJ2-3; d_gene: TRBD2; abundance: -; v_gene: TRBV30; CDR3aa: CAWKGTGGADTQYF; CDR3nt: TGTGCCTGGAAAGGGACGGGAGGCGCAGATACGCAGTATTTT
j_gene: TRBJ2-7; d_gene: TRBD1; abundance: -; v_gene: TRBV20-1; CDR3aa: CSAYIDRGHYF; CDR3nt: TGCAGTGCCTACATCGACAGGGGGCATTACTTC
j_gene: TRBJ2-7; d_gene: TRBD2; abundance: -; v_gene: TRBV11-3; CDR3aa: CASSLVIGTSDRSSYEQYF; CDR3nt: TGTGCCAGCAGCTTAGTGATCGGGACTAGCGATAGAAGCTCCTACGAGCAGTACTTC
j_gene: TRBJ1-2; d_gene: -; abundance: -; v_gene: TRBV14; CDR3aa: CASSRTALYGYTF; CDR3nt: TGTGCCAGCAGCCGGACAGCCCTTTATGGCTACACCTTC
j_gene: TRBJ2-1; d_gene: TRBD1; abundance: -; v_gene: TRBV11-3; CDR3aa: CASSPGTASSYNEQFF; CDR3nt: TGTGCCAGCAGCCCCGGGACAGCAAGCTCCTACAATGAGCAGTTCTTC
j_gene: TRBJ2-7; d_gene: -; abundance: -; v_gene: TRBV3-1/TRBV3-2; CDR3aa: CASSHGTVLYEQYF; CDR3nt: TGTGCCAGCAGCCACGGGACTGTTCTTTACGAGCAGTACTTC
j_gene: TRBJ2-3; d_gene: TRBD2; abundance: -; v_gene: TRBV18; CDR3aa: CASETGLARGATDTQYF; CDR3nt: TGTGCCAGCGAAACCGGACTAGCTAGGGGGGCCACAGATACGCAGTATTTT
j_gene: TRBJ2-3; d_gene: TRBD2; abundance: once; v_gene: TRBV10-1; CDR3aa: CASSDTLWTSGRSLTDTQYF; CDR3nt: TGCGCCAGCAGTGATACTCTTTGGACTAGCGGGAGATCCCTCACAGATACGCAGTATTTT
j_gene: TRBJ2-5; d_gene: -; abundance: -; v_gene: TRBV27; CDR3aa: CASSFEGETQYF; CDR3nt: TGTGCCAGCAGTTTTGAGGGCGAGACCCAGTACTTC
j_gene: TRBJ2-5; d_gene: -; abundance: -; v_gene: TRBV5-4; CDR3aa: CASSLDSTRETQYF; CDR3nt: TGTGCCAGCAGCTTGGACAGCACGAGAGAGACCCAGTACTTC
j_gene: TRBJ2-3; d_gene: TRBD2; abundance: -; v_gene: TRBV5-4; CDR3aa: CASSYGTSGRGTDTQYF; CDR3nt: TGTGCCAGCAGCTACGGGACTAGCGGGAGGGGCACAGATACGCAGTATTTT